The following is a TCR beta chain sequence with its context. Its cognate antigen is unknown. Each sorted subset replicate got 200 ng genomic DNA, tens of thousands of genomes. Assay used: immunoSEQ multiplex PCR; TCRdb lists only in-frame clones, some missing. Of over a million clones listed, under 80% were seen once; the top ten hold approximately 1.5%. This entry comes from a study of shared clonotypes between healthy human individuals. Findings and limits, study-wide: Across subsets, estimated richness was generally greater for naive than for memory populations.

V was shortened by 4 bases and J by 9 bases, with 13 bases between the two germline ends. Germline V gene sequence: CDR1 GTSNPN, CDR2 SVGIG (reference sequence). This CDR3 has 12 amino acids. The sequencing input was memory CD4+ T cells sorted from blood. Subset described: CD45RA-negative fraction. The chain has TRBV30 and TRBJ2-1; no firm D call. This sequence originates from a man aged 18 to 30 in good health. The CDR3 protein is CAWKKRPFEQFF. For the CDR3, the DNA is TGTGCCTGGAAGAAACGGCCTTTTGAGCAGTTCTTC.